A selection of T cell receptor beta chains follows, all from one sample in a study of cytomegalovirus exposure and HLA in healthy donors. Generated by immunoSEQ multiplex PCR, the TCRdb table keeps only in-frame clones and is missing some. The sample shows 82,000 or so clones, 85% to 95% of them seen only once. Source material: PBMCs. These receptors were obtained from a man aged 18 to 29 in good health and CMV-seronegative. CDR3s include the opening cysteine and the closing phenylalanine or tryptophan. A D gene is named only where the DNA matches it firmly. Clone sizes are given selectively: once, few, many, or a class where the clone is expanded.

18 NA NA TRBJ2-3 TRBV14 TGTGCCAGCAGCCAAAACCCTGTGGCTAGCAGTAGCACAGATACGCAGTATTTT CASSQNPVASSSTDTQYF
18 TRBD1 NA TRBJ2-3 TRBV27 TGTGCCAGCAGTTTACGCCCTCCAGGGGGATCTAGCACAGATACGCAGTATTTT CASSLRPPGGSSTDTQYF
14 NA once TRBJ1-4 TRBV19 TGTGCCAGACGGGACATCCGAGGTAATGAAAAACTGTTTTTT CARRDIRGNEKLFF
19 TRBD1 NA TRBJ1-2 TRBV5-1 TGCGCCAGCAGCTTGGCTGGGGGGAGATGGACAGGGAAAGCTAATGGCTACACCTTC CASSLAGGRWTGKANGYTF
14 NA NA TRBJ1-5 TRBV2 TGTGCCAGCAGACAGGAATCCCCAGGGCAGCCCCAGCATTTT CASRQESPGQPQHF
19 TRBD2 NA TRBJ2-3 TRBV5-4 TGTGCCAGCAGCGGGGGGGGAAGGTTGCTAGCGGGATCGGCAGATACGCAGTATTTT CASSGGGRLLAGSADTQYF
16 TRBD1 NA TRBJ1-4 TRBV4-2 TGTGCCAGCAGCCAGCGTGTTACAGGGGAGAATGAAAAACTGTTTTTT CASSQRVTGENEKLFF
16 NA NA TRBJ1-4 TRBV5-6 TGTGCCAGCAGCCTCCTTGGGGGCACCAGTAATGAAAAACTGTTTTTT CASSLLGGTSNEKLFF
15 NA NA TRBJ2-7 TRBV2 TGTGCCAGCAGTGAAGGGGTGGGAGCCCCTTTCGAGCAGTACTTC CASSEGVGAPFEQYF
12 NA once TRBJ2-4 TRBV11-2 TGTGCCAGCAGCACCGGGACTCCCATTCAGTACTTC CASSTGTPIQYF
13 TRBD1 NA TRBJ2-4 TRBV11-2 TGTGCCAGCAGCTTAGAGGACAGGGTGATTCAGTACTTC CASSLEDRVIQYF
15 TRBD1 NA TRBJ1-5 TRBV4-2 TGTGCCAGCAGCCCGGGACAGGGGGACAATCAGCCCCAGCATTTT CASSPGQGDNQPQHF
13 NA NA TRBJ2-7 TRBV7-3 TGTGCCAGCAGCTTATACGCGGAAGTAGAGCAGTACTTC CASSLYAEVEQYF
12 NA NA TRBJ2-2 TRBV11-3 TGTGCCAGCAGCTTTCGGACCGGGGAGCTGTTTTTT CASSFRTGELFF
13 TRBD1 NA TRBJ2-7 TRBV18 TGTGCCAGCTCGAACAGGGGTTCTTACGAGCAGTACTTC CASSNRGSYEQYF
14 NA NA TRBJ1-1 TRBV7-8 TGTGCCAGCAGCTTAGTCCAGGTTGGCACTGAAGCTTTCTTT CASSLVQVGTEAFF
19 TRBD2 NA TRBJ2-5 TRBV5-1 TGCGCCAGCAGCTTTCCGCTCGAACGGAGTAGCGGGGGACGAGAGACCCAGTACTTC CASSFPLERSSGGRETQYF
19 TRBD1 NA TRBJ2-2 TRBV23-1 TGCGCCAGCAGTCAACCCGACCATACAGGGGATCTTAACACCGGGGAGCTGTTTTTT CASSQPDHTGDLNTGELFF
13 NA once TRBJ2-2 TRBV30 TGTGCCTGGAGCTCTGCTCCAGCCGGGGAGCTGTTTTTT CAWSSAPAGELFF
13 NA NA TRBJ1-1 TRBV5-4 TGTGCCAGCAGCCCACAAGCGGGCACTGAAGCTTTCTTT CASSPQAGTEAFF
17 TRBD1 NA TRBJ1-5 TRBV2 TGTGCCAGCAAGGGGCTGAAGGGACAGGGAATGGATCAGCCCCAGCATTTT CASKGLKGQGMDQPQHF
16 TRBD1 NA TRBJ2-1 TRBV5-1 TGCGCCAGCAGCCCGGGGGACAGGGGGAAGGACAATGAGCAGTTCTTC CASSPGDRGKDNEQFF
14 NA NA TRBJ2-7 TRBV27 TGTGCCAGCAGTCGGGACGGGAGCTCCTACGAGCAGTACTTC CASSRDGSSYEQYF
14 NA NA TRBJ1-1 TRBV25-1 TGTGCCAGCAGTGAGTTTGGCGGTTTTGTTGAAGCTTTCTTT CASSEFGGFVEAFF
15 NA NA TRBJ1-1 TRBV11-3 TGTGCCAGCAGCTTACAGGCGGGGGCGAACACTGAAGCTTTCTTT CASSLQAGANTEAFF
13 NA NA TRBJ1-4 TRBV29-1 TGCAGCGCTGGACAGAAACTTAATGAAAAACTGTTTTTT CSAGQKLNEKLFF
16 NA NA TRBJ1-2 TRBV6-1 TGTGCCAGCAGTGAAATCCCGGGACTCACGTGGGATGGCTACACCTTC CASSEIPGLTWDGYTF
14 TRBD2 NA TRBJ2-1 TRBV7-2 TGTGCCAGCAGCGTTAGCGGGAGGAGGGATGAGCAGTTCTTC CASSVSGRRDEQFF
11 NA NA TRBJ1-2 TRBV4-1 TGCGCCAGCAGCCAAGATACAGGCTACACCTTC CASSQDTGYTF